The T cell receptor beta chain described here comes from a study of tumor and adjacent non-tumor tissue in lung cancer. Across the study: The cohort had around twelve adenocarcinoma, 2 squamous cell and 1 small cell patients. Samples averaged around 4.2 million productive TCRbeta reads each. Study conclusions and caveats: Normal lung showed higher cumulative top 100 clone frequency than tumor. Tumor tissue had significantly higher TCR diversity than normal lung.

With respect to this clonotype: As yet, its antigen is unknown.

The library came from three nested PCR rounds adapted from ARM-PCR protocols. TCRdb used MiXCR to reprocess the multiplex PCR reads, holding one entry per CDR3 protein. The data contain roughly 43,000 distinct CDR3 sequences, around three fifths of them singletons. The junction had 4 bases not matched to a gene; V was cut back by 0 bases and J by 2 bases. The CDR3 is made up of 15 amino acids. Germline V gives CDR1 SGHRS, CDR2 YFSETQ. No cell sorting was done before RNA was extracted from the tissue. The normal lung tissue was taken more than 3 cm from the tumor edge. The V gene is TRBV5-1, the J gene TRBJ2-7; 8 bases map to TRBD2. Specimen: distant non-tumor lung tissue. The clonotype originates from a man aged 45-60 years with non-small cell lung cancer. The CDR3 region has the DNA TGCGCCAGCAGCTTGGCGGGAGGGTTAGCCTACGAGCAGTACTTC. This translates into CASSLAGGLAYEQYF. The complete variable domain, with remaining parts taken from reference TRBV5-1 and TRBJ2-7, reads KAGVTQTPRYLIKTRGQQVTLSCSPISGHRSVSWYQQTPGQGLQFLFEYFSETQRNKGNFPGRFSGRQFSNSRSEMNVSTLELGDSALYLCASSLAGGLAYEQYFGPGTRLTVT.